This TCR beta chain is from a study of identical twins. Study observations and caveats: Conclusions were based on cross-sectional statistical analysis, without following the same donors.

Worth noting for this clonotype: The antigen is unknown.

TCRdb recomputed calls from the 5' RACE reads with MiXCR, one row per CDR3 protein. The sample has about 190,000 distinct CDR3 sequences; 15% to 20% are singletons. The CDR3 is made up of 14 amino acids. CDR1 is MRHNA, CDR2 SNTAGT, per germline. Trimming stripped 4 bases from V and 1 base from J, with 11 bases between. Another study also made use of these data, one on T cells expressing NK-cell markers.

Sequenced: CD8+ T cells sorted from blood. The chain joins TRBV6-4 to TRBJ2-7; D gene unclear. The TCR sequence derives from a woman aged 18-29 years in good health. CDR3 bases: TGTGCCAGCAGTGTACTGTTTTCATCCTACGAGCAGTACTTC. Encoded protein: CASSVLFSSYEQYF.